This T cell receptor (beta chain) was captured by sequencing in a study of control samples from healthy donors and cancer patients. V shed 5 bases and J shed 5 bases, with 15 bases lying between them. The CDR3 has 15 amino acids. Germline-derived CDR1 and CDR2 are SEHNR and FQNEAQ (reference sequence). Measured with immunoSEQ multiplex PCR; TCRdb has only the in-frame clones, and not every one. The sample yields about 140,000 clones, 85% to 95% seen once. The chain is built from TRBV7-9 and TRBJ2-2, with a possible D match to TRBD1 (5 bases). The receptor's source is a man aged 35-49 years in good health. The sequencing sample was made of blood. CDR3: CASSAVQGRTGELFF. In DNA form, the CDR3 reads TGTGCCAGCAGCGCTGTTCAGGGTCGGACCGGGGAGCTGTTTTTT.